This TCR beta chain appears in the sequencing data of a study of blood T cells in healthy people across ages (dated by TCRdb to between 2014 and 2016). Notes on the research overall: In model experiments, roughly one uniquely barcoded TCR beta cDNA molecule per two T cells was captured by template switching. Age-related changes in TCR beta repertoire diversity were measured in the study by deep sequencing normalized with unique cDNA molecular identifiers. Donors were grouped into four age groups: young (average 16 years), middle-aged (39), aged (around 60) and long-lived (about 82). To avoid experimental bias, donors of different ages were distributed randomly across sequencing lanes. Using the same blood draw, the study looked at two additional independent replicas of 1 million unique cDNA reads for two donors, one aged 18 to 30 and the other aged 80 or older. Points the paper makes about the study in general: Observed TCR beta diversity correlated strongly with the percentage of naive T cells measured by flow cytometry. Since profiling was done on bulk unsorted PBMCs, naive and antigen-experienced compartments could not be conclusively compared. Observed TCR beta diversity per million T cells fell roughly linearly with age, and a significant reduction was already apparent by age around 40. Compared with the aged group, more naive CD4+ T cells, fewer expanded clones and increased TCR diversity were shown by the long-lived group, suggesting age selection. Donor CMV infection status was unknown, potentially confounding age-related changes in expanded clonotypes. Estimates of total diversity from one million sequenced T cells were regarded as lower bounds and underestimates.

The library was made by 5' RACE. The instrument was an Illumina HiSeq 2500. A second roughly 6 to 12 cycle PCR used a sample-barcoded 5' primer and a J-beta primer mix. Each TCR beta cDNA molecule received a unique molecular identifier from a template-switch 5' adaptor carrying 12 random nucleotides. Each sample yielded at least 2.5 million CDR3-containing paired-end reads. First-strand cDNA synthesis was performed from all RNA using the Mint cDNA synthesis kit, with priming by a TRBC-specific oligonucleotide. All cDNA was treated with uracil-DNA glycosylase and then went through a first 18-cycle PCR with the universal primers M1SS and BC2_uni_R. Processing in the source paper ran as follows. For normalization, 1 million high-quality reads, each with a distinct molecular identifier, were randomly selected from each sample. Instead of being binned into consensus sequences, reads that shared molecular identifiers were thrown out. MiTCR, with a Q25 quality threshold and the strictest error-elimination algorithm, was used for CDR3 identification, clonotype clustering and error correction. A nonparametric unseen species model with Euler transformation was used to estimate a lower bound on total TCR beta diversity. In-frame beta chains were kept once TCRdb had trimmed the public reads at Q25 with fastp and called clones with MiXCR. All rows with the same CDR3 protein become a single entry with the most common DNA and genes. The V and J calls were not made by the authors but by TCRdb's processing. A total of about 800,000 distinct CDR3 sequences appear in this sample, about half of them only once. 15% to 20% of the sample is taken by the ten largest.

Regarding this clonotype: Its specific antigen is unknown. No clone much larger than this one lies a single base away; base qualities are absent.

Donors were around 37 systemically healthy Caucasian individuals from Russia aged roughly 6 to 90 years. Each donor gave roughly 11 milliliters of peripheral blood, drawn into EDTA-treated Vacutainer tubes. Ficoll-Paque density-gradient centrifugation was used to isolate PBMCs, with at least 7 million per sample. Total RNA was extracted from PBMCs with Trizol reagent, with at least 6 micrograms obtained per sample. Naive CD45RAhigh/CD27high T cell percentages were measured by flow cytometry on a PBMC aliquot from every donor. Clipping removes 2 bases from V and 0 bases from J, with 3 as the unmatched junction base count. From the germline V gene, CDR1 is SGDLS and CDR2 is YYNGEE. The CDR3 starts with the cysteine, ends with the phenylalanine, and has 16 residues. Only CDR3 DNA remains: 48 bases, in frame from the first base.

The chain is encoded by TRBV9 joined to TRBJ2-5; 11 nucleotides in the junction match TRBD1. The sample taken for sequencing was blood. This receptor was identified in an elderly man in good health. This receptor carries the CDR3 CASSVGTGGYQETQYF. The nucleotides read TGTGCCAGCAGCGTCGGGACAGGGGGGTACCAAGAGACCCAGTACTTC. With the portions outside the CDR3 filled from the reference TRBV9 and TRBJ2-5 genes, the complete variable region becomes DSGVTQTPKHLITATGQRVTLRCSPRSGDLSVYWYQQSLDQGLQFLIQYYNGEERAKGNILERFSAQQFPDLHSELNLSSLELGDSALYFCASSVGTGGYQETQYFGPGTRLLVL.